The next 14 T cell receptor beta chains were all read from a single sample in a study of CD8+ T cells in alopecia areata. Treatment defined: oral pan-JAK inhibitor, 5-10 mg twice daily. cDNA prepared by RNA extraction and subsequent reverse transcription served as the template for sequencing. Generated by immunoSEQ multiplex PCR, the TCRdb table keeps only in-frame clones and is missing some. The data contain about 190,000 clones, under 70% of them seen just once; the ten biggest clones take up about 4%. The starting material was CD4+ T cells sorted from blood, obtained at week 4, from a patient treated with tofacitinib. Every receptor here comes from a human donor with alopecia areata.

This rearrangement joins TRBV15 to TRBJ2-6, with D perhaps assigned TRBD1 or TRBD2 (7 bases each). The CDR3 is 18 residues long. In germline, CDR1 is LNHNV, CDR2 YYDKDF (reference sequence). V lost 0 bases to trimming and J lost 2 bases, with 14 bases between them. The CDR3 sequence: CATSRERQGGAGANVLTF. The CDR3 bases are TGTGCCACCAGCAGAGAAAGACAGGGAGGGGCTGGGGCCAACGTCCTGACTTTC.

This clone was seen a few times. The rearrangement joins TRBV5-6 to TRBJ2-2; D is possibly TRBD2 (5 bases). The CDR3 totals 15 residues. V lost 4 bases and J lost 5, with 15 bases in between. Germline loops: CDR1 SGHDT, CDR2 YYEEEE. The CDR3 DNA follows: TGTGCCAGCAGCCGCAGGCTAACTAGGACCGGGGAGCTGTTTTTT. It encodes CASSRRLTRTGELFF.

The chain carries TRBV29-1 and TRBJ1-2; 7 bases match TRBD1. V shed 2 bases, J shed 8 bases, and the junction held 8 bases outside the gene matches. The germline CDR1 and CDR2 sequences are SQVTM and ANQGSEA. The CDR3 runs 13 residues. The CDR3 coding sequence is TGCAGCGTTGAAACTCTCAGGGACAGCGGCTACACCTTC. It encodes CSVETLRDSGYTF.

This chain connects TRBV10-3 to TRBJ2-3, with 9 bases identical to TRBD2. Trimming took 6 bases from V and 2 from J; bases not matched to a gene: 9. CDR1 is ENHRY and CDR2 is SYGVKD in the germline V gene. This CDR3 has 16 amino acids. CDR3 nucleotides: TGTGCCATCAGCTCCAGCGGGGGGTTCCCCACAGATACGCAGTATTTT. Protein product: CAISSSGGFPTDTQYF.

The chain couples TRBV29-1 to TRBJ2-3; TRBD1 might be the D (6 bases). Germline V gene lookup returns CDR1 SQVTM and CDR2 ANQGSEA. The CDR3 totals 13 residues. Trimming shortened V by 2 bases and J by 3 bases, and 9 bases separated the two germline ends. Here the CDR3 DNA reads TGCAGCGTTGAATGGCAGGGGACAGATACGCAGTATTTT. Translating gives CSVEWQGTDTQYF.

This rearrangement joins TRBV11-2 to TRBJ1-1, with 9 bases that match TRBD1. This CDR3 region has 14 residues. Losses at the gene ends were 3 bases for V and 5 bases for J; bases not matched to a gene: 4. CDR1 SGHAT and CDR2 FQNNGV come from the germline V gene. The CDR3 sequence is CASSLDRGSTEAFF. The CDR3 DNA reads TGTGCCAGCAGCTTGGACAGGGGATCTACTGAAGCTTTCTTT. Combining the CDR3 with reference TRBV11-2 and TRBJ1-1 gives the whole variable domain EAGVAQSPRYKIIEKRQSVAFWCNPISGHATLYWYQQILGQGPKLLIQFQNNGVVDDSQLPKDRFSAERLKGVDSTLKIQPAKLEDSAVYLCASSLDRGSTEAFFGQGTRLTVV.

The chain couples TRBV2 to TRBJ2-7; D gene unclear. Trimming removed 3 bases at V and 4 bases at J, with 10 bases between. Per the germline V gene, CDR1 is SNHLY and CDR2 is FYNNEI. The CDR3 is 13 amino acids. The CDR3 bases are TGTGCCAGCAGTGAGAGTTTTAGGTACGAGCAGTACTTC. It translates to CASSESFRYEQYF.

The CDR3 DNA is TGTGCCTGGAGTGTAACAGGGCTTGGGATGAGTGAGCAGTTCTTC. Protein sequence: CAWSVTGLGMSEQFF. This rearrangement joins TRBV30 to TRBJ2-1; perhaps TRBD1 as D (6 bases). Germline V gene sequence: CDR1 GTSNPN, CDR2 SVGIG (reference sequence). This CDR3 spans 15 amino acids. The V end was cut by 0 bases, the J end by 9 bases, with 18 bases between.

The gene calls are TRBV7-9 and TRBJ1-1; no clear D gene. The germline CDR1 and CDR2 sequences are SEHNR and FQNEAQ (reference sequence). CDR3 length equals 12 residues. The V end was cut by 3 bases, the J end by 11 bases, with 13 bases between. The CDR3 region has the DNA TGTGCCAGCAGCTTCAACTCCAAGGAGGCTTTCTTT. Its translation is CASSFNSKEAFF.

This chain links TRBV30 with TRBJ1-6, with D tentatively TRBD1 (6 bases). Per the germline V gene, CDR1 is GTSNPN and CDR2 is SVGIG (reference sequence). The V end was cut by 3 bases, the J end by 7 bases, with 13 bases between. CDR3 length: 14 amino acids. The CDR3 reads CAWSLTTGNSPLHF. CDR3 DNA: TGTGCCTGGAGCCTAACGACAGGCAATTCACCCCTCCACTTT.

The DNA for the CDR3 is TGTGCCATCAGCCAGAGGAGCAGGGGGCGCCCCGGGGAGCTGTTTTTT. Amino acid sequence: CAISQRSRGRPGELFF. The V and J genes are TRBV10-3 and TRBJ2-2; TRBD1 aligns across 8 bases. This CDR3 comprises 16 residues. Germline lookup yields CDR1 ENHRY and CDR2 SYGVKD. J was trimmed by 6 bases and V by 6 bases; bases with no gene match: 12.

The rearrangement joins TRBV25-1 to TRBJ2-7; 9 bases line up with TRBD2. The CDR3 has 16 residues. CDR1 and CDR2 from the germline V gene are MGHDK and SYGVNS. The V and J ends lost 8 bases and 2 bases, in that order; junction bases with no gene match: 13. The CDR3 loop is CASAQKGLAGTYEQYF. The CDR3 DNA is TGTGCCAGCGCTCAAAAGGGCCTAGCGGGGACCTACGAGCAGTACTTC.

The rearrangement uses TRBV30 and TRBJ1-1, with 10 bases aligning to TRBD1. The V segment lost 4 bases and the J segment 4 bases; nucleotides outside the gene matches: 3. The CDR3 runs to 13 residues. Germline values: CDR1 GTSNPN, CDR2 SVGIG (reference sequence). The CDR3 here is CAWTGQGGTEAFF. The CDR3 nucleotides read TGTGCCTGGACCGGACAGGGGGGCACTGAAGCTTTCTTT. Complete variable domain (other parts from reference TRBV30 and TRBJ1-1): SQTIHQWPATLVQPVGSPLSLECTVEGTSNPNLYWYRQAAGRGLQLLFYSVGIGQISSEVPQNLSASRPQDRQFILSSKKLLLSDSGFYLCAWTGQGGTEAFFGQGTRLTVV.

The chain recombines TRBV30 with TRBJ1-1; D remains unclear. This CDR3 is built from 14 residues. The V gene's germline CDR1 is GTSNPN and CDR2 SVGIG (reference sequence). V lost 3 bases to trimming and J lost 3 bases, with 14 bases between them. Written as DNA, the CDR3 is TGTGCCTGGAGAGGGAGCTGGACGGACACTGAAGCTTTCTTT. Protein sequence: CAWRGSWTDTEAFF.